Below are 9 T cell receptor beta chains sequenced from a single sample in a study of blood T cell repertoires in COVID-19. Clones were read by immunoSEQ multiplex PCR, and TCRdb kept only the in-frame ones, dropping some. The profile covers more than 95,000 clones, with 91% appearing a single time and roughly 6% taken by the ten largest. Sequenced material: peripheral blood. These receptors were collected from a human donor in a cohort sampled during active COVID-19.

The chain is built from TRBV27 and TRBJ2-5; TRBD1 matches at 8 bases. CDR3 length: 15 amino acids. Trimming cost V 4 bases and J 1 base; bases outside gene matches: 5. CDR1 and CDR2 (germline): MNHEY, SMNVEV (reference sequence). CDR3 protein: CASSWSRGLQETQYF. In nucleotides, the CDR3 is TGTGCCAGCAGTTGGTCCAGGGGGCTCCAAGAGACCCAGTACTTC.

This sequence joins TRBV11-3 and TRBJ2-1; 9 bases align to TRBD1. This CDR3 is built from 16 residues. J was trimmed by 6 bases and V by 4 bases; bases with no gene match: 10. The germline V gene has CDR1 SGHNT and CDR2 YENEEA. The CDR3 DNA is TGTGCCAGCAGCTCGAAGGGGACAGGGAAGACCAATGAGCAGTTCTTC. Encoded protein: CASSSKGTGKTNEQFF. Full variable domain (outside the CDR3, taken from reference TRBV11-3 and TRBJ2-1): EAGVVQSPRYKIIEKKQPVAFWCNPISGHNTLYWYLQNLGQGPELLIRYENEEAVDDSQLPKDRFSAERLKGVDSTLKIQPAELGDSAVYLCASSSKGTGKTNEQFFGPGTRLTVL.

The CDR3 nucleotides are TGTGCCAGCAGCCGAGGTAGCGGGGGAAGAACCTACGAGCAGTACTTC. It encodes CASSRGSGGRTYEQYF. The chain recombines TRBV3-1 (or the pseudogene TRBV3-2) with TRBJ2-7; the match to TRBD2 covers 9 bases. CDR3 length equals 16 residues. Germline CDR1 reads LGHDT; CDR2 reads YNNKEL (reference sequence). J lost 2 bases, V lost 4 bases, and 9 bases had no gene match.

V gene TRBV3-1 (or the pseudogene TRBV3-2) combines with J gene TRBJ2-2, with 12 bases that match TRBD1. From germline, CDR1 is LGHDT and CDR2 YNNKEL (reference sequence). Unmatched junction bases numbered 7, after V lost 4 bases and J lost 7 bases. This CDR3 is 16 amino acids long. In DNA form, the CDR3 reads TGTGCCAGCAGCCCGGGACAGGGGGCCATAGGCGGGGAGCTGTTTTTT. Encoded protein: CASSPGQGAIGGELFF.

The V gene is TRBV5-6, the J gene TRBJ2-5; possibly TRBD1 for D (6 bases). The CDR3 length is 17 residues. In germline, CDR1 is SGHDT, CDR2 YYEEEE. V shed 3 bases and J shed 5 bases, with 23 bases lying between them. This chain's CDR3 is CASSSVLGSRGRETQYF. The CDR3 DNA follows: TGTGCCAGCAGCTCCGTATTGGGATCCAGGGGTCGGGAGACCCAGTACTTC.

The chain carries TRBV7-9 and TRBJ1-2, with a weak D call TRBD1 (5 bases). Per germline, CDR1 SEHNR and CDR2 FQNEAQ (reference sequence). The CDR3 sequence is 16 residues long. V was cut by 7 bases and J by 1 base, with 19 bases left in between. DNA of the CDR3: TGTGCCAGCAACACTCTGACAGAAGCTAATAACTATGGCTACACCTTC. It codes for CASNTLTEANNYGYTF.

J is TRBJ1-5 and V is TRBV30, with D tentatively TRBD1 (6 bases). Per the germline V gene, CDR1 is GTSNPN and CDR2 is SVGIG (reference sequence). The V and J ends lost 2 bases and 0 bases respectively, with 17 bases between them. The CDR3 contains 17 residues. The CDR3 protein is CAWSPGHPYNSNQPQHF. Written as DNA, the CDR3 is TGTGCCTGGAGTCCGGGACACCCTTACAATAGCAATCAGCCCCAGCATTTT. The full variable domain, its missing parts supplied by reference TRBV30 and TRBJ1-5, is SQTIHQWPATLVQPVGSPLSLECTVEGTSNPNLYWYRQAAGRGLQLLFYSVGIGQISSEVPQNLSASRPQDRQFILSSKKLLLSDSGFYLCAWSPGHPYNSNQPQHFGDGTRLSIL.

This clone was detected only once. The germline gene is not matched at one end of the junction; a read error may be the cause. The sample has other DNA sequences that encode this CDR3 too. V gene TRBV7-2 combines with J gene TRBJ1-4; 8 bases map to TRBD1. In germline, CDR1 is SGHTA, CDR2 FQGNSA. CDR3 size: 14 residues. This CDR3 is CASSLRGRPEKLFF. The CDR3 DNA is TGTGCCAGCAGCCTCAGGGGGCGACCTGAAAAATTGTTTTTT.

This clone was observed a single time. The V and J genes are TRBV13 and TRBJ1-1, with D unresolved. With 5 bases removed from V and 6 bases from J, the gap between germline ends came to 16 bases. The CDR3 sequence is 14 residues long. Germline assignment: CDR1 PRHDT and CDR2 FYEKMQ (reference sequence). CDR3 DNA: TGTGCCAGCAGCATGATCGGGATTCTGGCTGAAGCTTTCTTT. It is translated as CASSMIGILAEAFF.